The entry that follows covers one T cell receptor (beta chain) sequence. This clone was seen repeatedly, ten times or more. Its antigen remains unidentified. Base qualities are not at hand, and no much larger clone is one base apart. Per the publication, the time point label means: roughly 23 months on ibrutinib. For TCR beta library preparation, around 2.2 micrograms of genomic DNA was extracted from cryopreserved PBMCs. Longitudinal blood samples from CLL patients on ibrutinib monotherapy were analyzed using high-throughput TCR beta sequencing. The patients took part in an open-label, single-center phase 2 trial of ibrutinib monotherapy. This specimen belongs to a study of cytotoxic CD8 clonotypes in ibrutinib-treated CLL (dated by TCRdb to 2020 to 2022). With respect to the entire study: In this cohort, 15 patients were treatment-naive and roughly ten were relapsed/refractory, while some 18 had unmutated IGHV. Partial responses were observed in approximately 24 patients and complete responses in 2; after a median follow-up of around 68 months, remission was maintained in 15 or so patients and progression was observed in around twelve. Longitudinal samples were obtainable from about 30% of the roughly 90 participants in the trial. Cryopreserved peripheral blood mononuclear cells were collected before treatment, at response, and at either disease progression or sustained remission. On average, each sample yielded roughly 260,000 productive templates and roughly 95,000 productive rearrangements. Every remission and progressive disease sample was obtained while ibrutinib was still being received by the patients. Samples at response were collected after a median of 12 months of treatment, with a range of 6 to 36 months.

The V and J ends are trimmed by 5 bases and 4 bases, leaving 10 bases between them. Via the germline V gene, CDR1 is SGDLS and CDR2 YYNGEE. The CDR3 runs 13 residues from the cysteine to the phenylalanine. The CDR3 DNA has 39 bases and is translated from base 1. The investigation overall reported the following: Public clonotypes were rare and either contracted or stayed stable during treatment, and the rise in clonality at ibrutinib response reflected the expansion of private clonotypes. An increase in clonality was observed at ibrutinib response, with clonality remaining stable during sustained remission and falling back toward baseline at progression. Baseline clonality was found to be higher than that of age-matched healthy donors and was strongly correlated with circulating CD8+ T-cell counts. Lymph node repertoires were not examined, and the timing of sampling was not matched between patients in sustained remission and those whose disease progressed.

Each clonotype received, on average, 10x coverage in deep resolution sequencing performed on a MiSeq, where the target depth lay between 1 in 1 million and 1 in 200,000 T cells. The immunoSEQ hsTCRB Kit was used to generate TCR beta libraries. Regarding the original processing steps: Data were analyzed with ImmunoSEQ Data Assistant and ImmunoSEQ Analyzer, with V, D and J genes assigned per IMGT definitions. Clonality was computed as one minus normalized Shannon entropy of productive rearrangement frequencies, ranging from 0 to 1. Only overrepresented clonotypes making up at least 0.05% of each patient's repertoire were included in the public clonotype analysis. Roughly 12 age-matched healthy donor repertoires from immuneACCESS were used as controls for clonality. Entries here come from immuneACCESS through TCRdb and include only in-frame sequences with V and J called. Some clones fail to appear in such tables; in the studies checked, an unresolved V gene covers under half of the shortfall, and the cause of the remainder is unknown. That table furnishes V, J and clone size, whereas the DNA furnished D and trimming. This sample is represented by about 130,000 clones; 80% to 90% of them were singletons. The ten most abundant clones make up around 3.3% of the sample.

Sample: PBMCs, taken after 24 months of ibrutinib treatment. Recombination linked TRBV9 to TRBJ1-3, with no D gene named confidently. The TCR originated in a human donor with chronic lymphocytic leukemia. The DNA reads TGTGCCAGCAGACCCCCGACCGGAAACACCATATATTTT. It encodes CASRPPTGNTIYF.